These 22 T cell receptor beta chains were all obtained from the same sample, sequenced in a study of PD-1 blockade in mismatch repair-deficient tumors. Data came from immunoSEQ multiplex PCR; TCRdb stores just in-frame clones and leaves some out. The sample records some 120,000 clones, approximately 91% being singletons. Here the sequenced sample was peripheral blood, taken 72 weeks after starting pembrolizumab. The receptors here all came from an adult with mismatch repair-deficient cancer.

The V gene is TRBV5-6, the J gene TRBJ1-1, with D possibly being TRBD1 (6 bases). Trimming removed 2 bases at V and 11 bases at J, with 13 bases between. Per germline, CDR1 SGHDT and CDR2 YYEEEE. The CDR3 has 12 residues. The chain's CDR3 is CASSLVQGSAFF. CDR3 DNA: TGTGCCAGCAGCTTAGTACAGGGTAGCGCTTTCTTT.

V usage is TRBV5-1 and J usage is TRBJ2-7; D is ambiguous. The CDR3 length is 13 residues. Germline V gives CDR1 SGHRS, CDR2 YFSETQ. V lost 5 bases and J 0 bases, leaving 9 bases between the germline ends. The CDR3, as DNA: TGCGCCAGCAGATCTGCAGGCTCCTACGAGCAGTACTTC. It yields the protein CASRSAGSYEQYF.

The J gene is TRBJ1-2, the V gene TRBV6-7; D is unclear. TRBV6-7 is an open reading frame, and its role is uncertain. Trimming shortened V by 5 bases and J by 7 bases, and 8 bases separated the two germline ends. There are 11 residues in the CDR3. DNA for the CDR3: TGTGCCAGCAGTAGCGTTTTTGGCTACACCTTC. Translated, it gives CASSSVFGYTF.

The rearrangement uses TRBV4-1 and TRBJ1-1; D is unresolved. Germline V gene lookup returns CDR1 MGHRA and CDR2 YSYEKL. This CDR3 contains 13 residues. Trimming pared 0 bases from V and 4 bases from J, leaving 6 bases between. CDR3: CASSQEQTTEAFF. The CDR3 bases are TGCGCCAGCAGCCAAGAACAGACCACTGAAGCTTTCTTT.

This clone was recorded only once. This chain uses TRBV10-2 with TRBJ1-5, with TRBD1 matching 8 bases. After removal of 5 bases from V and 4 bases from J, the junction contained 7 bases not matched to a gene. The germline V gene has CDR1 WSHSY and CDR2 SAAADI. The CDR3 runs to 15 residues. The CDR3 DNA follows: TGCGCCAGCAGTTTGACAGGGGAAAGGAATCAGCCCCAGCATTTT. Translating gives CASSLTGERNQPQHF.

This clone is classed as medium-sized. The chain has TRBV5-1 and TRBJ1-1; D unclear. Germline CDR1 reads SGHRS; CDR2 reads YFSETQ. V gave up 0 bases and J gave up 3 bases, with 12 bases separating them. The CDR3 is made up of 15 amino acids. DNA of the CDR3: TGCGCCAGCAGCTTGGGGGTCGGCGTCCACACTGAAGCTTTCTTT. Translation: CASSLGVGVHTEAFF.

The chain couples TRBV7-9 to TRBJ2-2; 10 positions match TRBD1. Germline values: CDR1 SEHNR, CDR2 FQNEAQ (reference sequence). The V gene end was trimmed by 2 bases and the J gene end by 5 bases; junction bases not matched to a gene: 2. The CDR3 length is 15 residues. CDR3 protein: CASSLMGQGTGELFF. CDR3 nucleotides: TGTGCCAGCAGCTTAATGGGACAGGGGACCGGGGAGCTGTTTTTT.

The chain recombines TRBV5-8 with TRBJ2-7; TRBD1 matches at 8 bases. V was clipped by 2 bases and J by 1 base; unmatched bases: 5. CDR3 length equals 15 residues. Germline loops: CDR1 SGHTS, CDR2 YDEGEE. The CDR3 DNA sequence: TGTGCCAGCAGCTTCGGGCAGGGGGCTTCCTACGAGCAGTACTTC. Translation: CASSFGQGASYEQYF.

This clone was seen a few times. The chain is built from TRBV5-6 and TRBJ1-2, with no clear D. Germline CDR1 SGHDT, CDR2 YYEEEE. The CDR3 runs 11 residues. The germline V and J ends were trimmed by 4 bases and 9 bases, with 10 bases remaining between them. This CDR3 is CASSLGNRYTF. CDR3 DNA: TGTGCCAGCAGCCTGGGCAATCGCTACACCTTC.

Note on this clone: The same CDR3 is also encoded by other DNA sequences in this sample. The chain couples TRBV4-3 to TRBJ2-7; no definite D call. The CDR3 sequence is 14 residues long. V dropped 0 bases and J dropped 4 bases, with 10 bases sitting between them. Germline V gene lookup returns CDR1 LGHNA and CDR2 YSLEER. CDR3 bases: TGCGCCAGCAGCCAAGATCGCGGTGATTACGAGCAGTACTTC. This codes for CASSQDRGDYEQYF.

The chain carries TRBV11-2 and TRBJ2-3; 8 bases fit TRBD1. The CDR3 consists of 16 residues. V shed 1 base, J shed 4 bases, and the junction held 7 bases outside the gene matches. The germline gives CDR1 SGHAT, CDR2 FQNNGV. This CDR3 is CASSLGVGQASDTQYF. The CDR3 coding sequence is TGTGCCAGCAGCTTAGGTGTGGGACAGGCTTCAGATACGCAGTATTTT.

CDR3 sequence: CASSLNRGGNQPQHF. CDR3 nucleotides: TGTGCCAGCAGTTTAAACAGGGGTGGCAATCAGCCCCAGCATTTT. This sequence joins TRBV6-5 and TRBJ1-5; 7 nucleotides align to TRBD1. Looked up from germline, CDR1 is MNHEY and CDR2 is SVGAGI. CDR3 length equals 15 residues. Trimming at V came to 4 bases and at J to 2 bases, leaving 5 bases not matched to a gene.

V and J are TRBV5-5 and TRBJ1-4; the D is unclear. The CDR3 consists of 15 residues. Trimming shortened V by 0 bases and J by 5 bases, and 11 bases separated the two germline ends. Germline V gene lookup returns CDR1 SGHKS and CDR2 YYEKEE (reference sequence). The CDR3 is CASSLDPGGNEKLFF. For the CDR3, the DNA is TGTGCCAGCAGCTTGGATCCGGGAGGCAATGAAAAACTGTTTTTT. The whole variable domain, filled in from reference TRBV5-5 and TRBJ1-4, reads DAGVTQSPTHLIKTRGQQVTLRCSPISGHKSVSWYQQVLGQGPQFIFQYYEKEERGRGNFPDRFSARQFPNYSSELNVNALLLGDSALYLCASSLDPGGNEKLFFGSGTQLSVL.

For the CDR3, the DNA is TGTGCTAGTGGTCAGGACGGAGGCTACACCTTC. This sequence encodes CASGQDGGYTF. The chain is built from TRBV12-5 and TRBJ1-2; D is ambiguous. Trimming removed 5 bases at V and 8 bases at J, with 9 bases between. From germline, CDR1 is LGHNT and CDR2 FRNRAP. The CDR3 runs 11 residues.

This sequence joins TRBV5-1 and TRBJ1-1, with 11 bases identical to TRBD1. The CDR3 has 14 amino acids. Germline loops: CDR1 SGHRS, CDR2 YFSETQ. The V gene end was trimmed by 2 bases and the J gene end by 7 bases; junction bases not matched to a gene: 4. CDR3 in DNA: TGCGCCAGCAGCTTCCGGGACAGGGGGAATGAAGCTTTCTTT. As protein: CASSFRDRGNEAFF.

V gene TRBV28 combines with J gene TRBJ2-2; D ambiguous. The CDR3 is 13 residues long. The germline gives CDR1 MDHEN, CDR2 SYDVKM. Trimming removed 5 bases at V and 6 bases at J, with 10 bases between. The CDR3 region has the DNA TGTGCCAGCAGTACCTGGAGTGCCGGGGAGCTGTTTTTT. This codes for CASSTWSAGELFF.

This chain links TRBV7-9 with TRBJ2-1, with D perhaps assigned TRBD1 or TRBD2 (6 bases each). Trimming took off 5 bases at V and 3 bases at J, with 17 bases between the two ends. The CDR3 has 16 residues. Germline V gene sequence: CDR1 SEHNR, CDR2 FQNEAQ (reference sequence). CDR3 coding DNA: TGTGCCAGCAGCCGAGGGGGGCTCCTCCTCTACAATGAGCAGTTCTTC. Translated, it gives CASSRGGLLLYNEQFF.

DNA for the CDR3: TGCGCCAGCAGCCAAAGGACAACTAGTCTGGGAGATACGCAGTATTTT. Encoded protein: CASSQRTTSLGDTQYF. The gene calls are TRBV4-1 and TRBJ2-3, with D possibly being TRBD1 or TRBD2 (5 bases each). V was trimmed by 2 bases and J by 5 bases, leaving 17 bases between them. The CDR3 loop spans 16 amino acids. The germline gives CDR1 MGHRA, CDR2 YSYEKL.

DNA of the CDR3: TGCGCCAGCAGCCAAGCTTCACAGAGGCACAATGAGCAGTTCTTC. This sequence encodes CASSQASQRHNEQFF. V is TRBV4-1 and J is TRBJ2-1; D ambiguous. The V gene's germline CDR1 is MGHRA and CDR2 YSYEKL. V was trimmed by 1 base and J by 5 bases, leaving 12 bases between them. The CDR3 consists of 15 residues.

This rearrangement joins TRBV7-9 to TRBJ2-2; TRBD2 matches 9 bases. V was pared by 5 bases and J by 5 bases, with 6 bases of the junction left unmatched. Germline CDR1 reads SEHNR; CDR2 reads FQNEAQ (reference sequence). The CDR3 totals 15 residues. The CDR3 bases are TGTGCCAGCAGCACTACTAGCGGGTTGACCGGGGAGCTGTTTTTT. It encodes CASSTTSGLTGELFF.

The rearrangement joins TRBV6-5 to TRBJ2-3; D unclear. This CDR3 contains 12 residues. The V gene's germline CDR1 is MNHEY and CDR2 SVGAGI. Trimming shortened V by 5 bases and J by 2 bases, and 5 bases separated the two germline ends. This chain's CDR3 is CASSGDTDTQYF. DNA for the CDR3: TGTGCCAGCAGTGGCGACACAGATACGCAGTATTTT.

The CDR3 protein is CASSNGAGQSYNEQFF. In DNA, the CDR3 is TGCGCCAGCAGTAATGGAGCCGGACAGTCCTACAATGAGCAGTTCTTC. V usage is TRBV10-1 and J usage is TRBJ2-1; D perhaps matches TRBD1 (6 bases). The CDR3 has 16 residues. The V end lost 5 bases, the J end lost 1 base, and 15 bases lay between the germline ends. CDR1 is WNHNN and CDR2 is SYGVQD in the germline V gene (reference sequence).